The present T cell receptor (beta chain) was sequenced within a study of blood T cell repertoires in COVID-19. In the study overall: There were acute and convalescent COVID-19 samples, and they came from the United States, Italy and Spain. PBMCs, B-cell-depleted T cells, or T cells provided the cDNA or gDNA that made up the material.

The CDR3 extends over 15 amino acids. Germline trimming cut 0 bases from V and 4 bases from J; bases unmatched to any gene: 1. Germline CDR1 and CDR2: SEHNR and FQNEAQ (reference sequence). As handled by the study authors: Reference gene primers were amplified, and this amplification served to estimate nucleated cell counts. Some clones are missing from TCRdb's copy, which holds only in-frame ones; the method was immunoSEQ multiplex PCR. The V and J calls and clone size are taken from that table; D and trimming were inferred from the DNA. The sample yields under 300,000 clones, 85% to 90% seen once. This sequence joins TRBV7-9 and TRBJ2-3, with TRBD2 identical over 10 bases. Sequencing was done on a sample of peripheral blood. This receptor was taken from a man aged 60-69 years with acute or convalescent COVID-19. The CDR3 nucleotides are TGTGCCAGCAGCTTAGCTCTAGCGGGAGCAGATACGCAGTATTTT. This gives the protein CASSLALAGADTQYF.